The text below deals with one T cell receptor (beta chain). Its antigen is not identified. The junction differs from germline at one of its ends, possibly a read error. The entry originates in a study of glioma-infiltrating T cells. Findings and limits, study-wide: Above-expected tissue-blood divergence occurred in all gliomas, most in low-grade ones. Very few CDR3 sequences were shared between tissue and blood.

The iRepertoire nested amplicon-rescue multiplex PCR amplified TCR alpha and beta CDR3s from RNA. Input was 100-400 ng of tissue mRNA or PBMC total RNA. MiXCR was run by TCRdb on the multiplex PCR reads, yielding one entry per CDR3 protein. The data hold about 110,000 distinct CDR3 sequences, with around a quarter observed a single time. The CDR3 loop spans 16 amino acids. CDR1 LNHNV and CDR2 YYDKDF come from the germline V gene (reference sequence). The material sequenced was glioma tissue, nonneoplastic brain tissue, or PBMCs (not recorded which). The origin of this receptor is a human donor with low-grade glioma or glioblastoma, undergoing nonglioma brain surgery, or in good health (not recorded which). The chain combines TRBV15 with TRBJ1-6, with TRBD1 as a possible D gene (5 bases). CDR3 loop: CAASRTLLGLSSPLHF. CDR3 in DNA: TGTGCCGCCAGCAGAACCCTACTGGGGCTAAGTTCACCCCTCCACTTT.